A selection of T cell receptor beta chains follows, all from one sample in a study of blood T cell repertoires in COVID-19. Here immunoSEQ multiplex PCR was the method, and the copy in TCRdb shows in-frame clones only, minus some. The data show about 160,000 clones, with approximately 82% seen just once and over 15% held by the top ten. Sequencing was performed on PBMCs or T cells enriched from blood (not recorded which). The receptors were sampled from a man aged 60-69 years who had recovered from COVID-19. Each CDR3 is given with its conserved first and last residue.

TRBV13	TRBJ2-7	CASSEGTSTYEQYF
TRBV7-6	TRBJ2-7	CASSRKREGFYEQYF
TRBV28	TRBJ1-3	CASSYTTTFSGNTIYF
TRBV11-3	TRBJ2-5	CASSPSGGETQYF
TRBV28	TRBJ1-1	CASSLRSRGWRVEAFF
TRBV29-1	TRBJ2-5	CSVGQGRETQYF
TRBV19	TRBJ2-1	CASKKTSGSRDEQFF
TRBV10-3	TRBJ1-5	CATTTDRGNQPQHF
TRBV6-5	TRBJ1-1	CASSYGSDRVNTEAFF
TRBV28	TRBJ1-2	CASGTGEVYGYTF
TRBV12-3/TRBV12-4	TRBJ2-1	CASSSRVGQFF
TRBV7-9	TRBJ2-7	CASSRTSQGLSYEQYF
TRBV7-9	TRBJ1-1	CASSLASTGLGRDTEAFF
TRBV9	TRBJ2-1	CASSVEGVVFYNEQFF
TRBV29-1	TRBJ1-1	CSANRGSGDTEAFF
TRBV11-2	TRBJ2-1	CASSLQGASNEQFF
TRBV9	TRBJ2-1	CASSATGTSVRSSYNEQFF
TRBV18	TRBJ1-3	CASSPAGTGNTIYF
TRBV27	TRBJ1-6	CASKPGQGRDYNSPLHF
TRBV30	TRBJ1-1	CAWSSYREAFF
TRBV14	TRBJ1-1	CASSRQGNTEAFF
TRBV18	TRBJ1-2	CASSPTPSSGVSDYGYTF
TRBV21-1	TRBJ1-1	CASSPLQAPDTEAFF
TRBV7-8	TRBJ1-6	CASSSTGERNSPLHF
TRBV4-1	TRBJ1-5	CASSQEWGVNQPQHF
TRBV7-3	TRBJ1-6	CASSPGRRNSPLHF
TRBV9	TRBJ2-1	CASSATSGSYNEQFF
TRBV28	TRBJ1-5	CASSFPGGESNQPQHF
TRBV6-5	TRBJ2-3	CASSLTQGTDTQYF
TRBV4-2	TRBJ2-7	CASSQDADRGEAYEQYF
TRBV5-5	TRBJ1-4	CASSLAGGGVEKLFF
TRBV7-3	TRBJ1-1	CASSLRGGTEAFF
TRBV7-9	TRBJ2-1	CASSTGQIIYNEQFF
TRBV24-1	TRBJ2-5	CATSDPQGAQETQYF
TRBV5-6	TRBJ2-7	CASSLGGALIYEQYF
TRBV5-4	TRBJ2-1	CASSLNGGGDEQFF
TRBV19	TRBJ2-7	CASSIGRDTASYEQYF
TRBV19	TRBJ1-5	CASITTGSRSNQPQHF
TRBV29-1	TRBJ2-7	CSVGRSLSGPHEQYF
TRBV7-6	TRBJ2-5	CASSSRLAGVETQYF
TRBV5-1	TRBJ1-6	CASSLLGQYSNSPLHF
TRBV7-9	TRBJ1-5	CASSSDSAYQPQHF
TRBV7-9	TRBJ2-5	CASSQWAQTQYF
TRBV3-1/TRBV3-2	TRBJ2-5	CASSQSMSGETQYF
TRBV5-1	TRBJ1-1	CASSPSGNTEAFF
TRBV5-1	TRBJ2-5	CASSLGAGETQYF
TRBV9	TRBJ2-2	CASSARSYTGELFF
TRBV25-1	TRBJ2-1	CASMDWYNEQFF
TRBV28	TRBJ1-5	CASSPGTGQNQPQHF
TRBV11-2	TRBJ1-6	CASSFLRVGSPLHF
TRBV5-1	TRBJ1-4	CASSLTGGNEKLFF
TRBV18	TRBJ2-7	CASSPGRGAYEQYF
TRBV6-5	TRBJ2-1	CASSYSSGNSYNEQFF
TRBV24-1	TRBJ1-2	CATSDLRTGAWGYTF